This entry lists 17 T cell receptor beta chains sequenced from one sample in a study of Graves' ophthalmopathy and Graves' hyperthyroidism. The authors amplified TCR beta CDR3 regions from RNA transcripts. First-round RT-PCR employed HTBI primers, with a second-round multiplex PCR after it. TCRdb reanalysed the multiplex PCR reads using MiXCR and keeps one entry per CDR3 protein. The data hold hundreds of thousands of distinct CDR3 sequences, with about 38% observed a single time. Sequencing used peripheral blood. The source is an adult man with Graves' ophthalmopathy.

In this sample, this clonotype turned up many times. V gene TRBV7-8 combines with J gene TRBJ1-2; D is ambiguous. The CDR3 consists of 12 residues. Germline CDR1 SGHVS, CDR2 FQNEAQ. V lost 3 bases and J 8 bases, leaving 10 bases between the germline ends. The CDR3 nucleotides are TGTGCCAGCAGCTTTGAAGGCGGGGGCTACACCTTC. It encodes CASSFEGGGYTF.

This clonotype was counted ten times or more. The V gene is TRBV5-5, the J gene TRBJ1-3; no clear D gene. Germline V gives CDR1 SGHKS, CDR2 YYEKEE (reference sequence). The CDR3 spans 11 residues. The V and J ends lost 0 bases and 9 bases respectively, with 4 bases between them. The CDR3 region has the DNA TGTGCCAGCAGCTTGGTTGGCACCATATATTTT. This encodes CASSLVGTIYF.

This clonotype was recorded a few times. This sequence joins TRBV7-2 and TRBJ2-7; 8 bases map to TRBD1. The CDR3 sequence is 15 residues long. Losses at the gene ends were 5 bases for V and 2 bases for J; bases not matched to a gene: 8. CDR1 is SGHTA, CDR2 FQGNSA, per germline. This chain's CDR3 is CASSITQGEAYEQYF. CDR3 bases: TGTGCCAGCAGCATAACACAGGGGGAGGCCTACGAGCAGTACTTC. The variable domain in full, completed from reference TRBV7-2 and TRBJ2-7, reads GAGVSQSPSNKVTEKGKDVELRCDPISGHTALYWYRQSLGQGLEFLIYFQGNSAPDKSGLPSDRFSAERTGGSVSTLTIQRTQQEDSAVYLCASSITQGEAYEQYFGPGTRLTVT.

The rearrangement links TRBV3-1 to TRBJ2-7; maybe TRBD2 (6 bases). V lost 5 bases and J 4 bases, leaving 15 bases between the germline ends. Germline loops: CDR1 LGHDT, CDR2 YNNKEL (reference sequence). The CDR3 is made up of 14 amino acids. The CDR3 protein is CASSGRGLDYEQYF. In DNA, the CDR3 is TGTGCCAGCAGCGGACGGGGGTTAGATTACGAGCAGTACTTC.

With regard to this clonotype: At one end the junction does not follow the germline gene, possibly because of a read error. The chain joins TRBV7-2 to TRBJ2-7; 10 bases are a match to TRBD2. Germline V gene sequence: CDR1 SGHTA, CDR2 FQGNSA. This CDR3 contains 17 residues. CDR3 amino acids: CASSQVQGTSDPYEQYF. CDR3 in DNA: TGCGCCAGCAGCCAAGTTCAGGGGACTAGCGACCCCTACGAGCAGTACTTC.

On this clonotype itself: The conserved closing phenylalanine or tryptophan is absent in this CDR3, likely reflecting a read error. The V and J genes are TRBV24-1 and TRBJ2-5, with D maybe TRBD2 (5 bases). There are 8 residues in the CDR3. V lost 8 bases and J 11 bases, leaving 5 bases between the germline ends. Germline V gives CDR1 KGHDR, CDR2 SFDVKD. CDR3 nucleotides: TGTGCCACCACGGGACAGTACACC. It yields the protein CATTGQYT.

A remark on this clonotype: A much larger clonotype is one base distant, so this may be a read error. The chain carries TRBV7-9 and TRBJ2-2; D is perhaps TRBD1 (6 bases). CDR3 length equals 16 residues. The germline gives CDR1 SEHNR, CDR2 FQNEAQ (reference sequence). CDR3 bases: TGTGACAGCAGCACCCACAGGGTCGGCGACACCGGGGAGCTGTTTTTT. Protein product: CDSSTHRVGDTGELFF. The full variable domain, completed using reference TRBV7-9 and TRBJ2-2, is DTGVSQNPRHKITKRGQNVTFRCDPISEHNRLYWYRQTLGQGPEFLTYFQNEAQLEKSRLLSDRFSAERPKGSFSTLEIQRTEQGDSAMYLCDSSTHRVGDTGELFFGEGSRLTVL.

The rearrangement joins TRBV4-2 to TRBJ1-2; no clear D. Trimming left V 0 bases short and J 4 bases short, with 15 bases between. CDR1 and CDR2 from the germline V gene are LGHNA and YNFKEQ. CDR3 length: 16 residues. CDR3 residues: CASSQESQWDSYGYTF. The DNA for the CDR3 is TGTGCCAGCAGCCAAGAGTCCCAATGGGATTCCTATGGCTACACCTTC.

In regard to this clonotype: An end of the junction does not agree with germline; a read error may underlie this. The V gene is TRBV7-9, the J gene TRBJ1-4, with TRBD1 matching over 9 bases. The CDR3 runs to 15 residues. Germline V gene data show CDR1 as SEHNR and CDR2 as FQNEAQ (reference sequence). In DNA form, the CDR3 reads TGTGCCAGCAGCCCCCCGGGACAGGGTAATGAAAGACTGTTTTTT. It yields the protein CASSPPGQGNERLFF.

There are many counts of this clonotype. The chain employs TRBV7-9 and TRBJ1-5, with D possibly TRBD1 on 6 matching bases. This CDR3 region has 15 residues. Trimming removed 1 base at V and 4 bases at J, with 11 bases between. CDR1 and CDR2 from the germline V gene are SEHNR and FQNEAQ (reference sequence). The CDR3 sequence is CASSLGVGGNQPQHF. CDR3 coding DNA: TGTGCCAGCAGCTTAGGAGTAGGGGGGAATCAGCCCCAGCATTTT.

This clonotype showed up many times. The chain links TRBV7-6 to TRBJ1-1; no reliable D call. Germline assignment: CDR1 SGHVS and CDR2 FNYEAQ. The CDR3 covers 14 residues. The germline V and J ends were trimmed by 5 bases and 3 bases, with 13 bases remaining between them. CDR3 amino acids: CASSPTLSDTEAFF. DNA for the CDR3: TGTGCCAGCAGCCCAACATTATCGGACACTGAAGCTTTCTTT.

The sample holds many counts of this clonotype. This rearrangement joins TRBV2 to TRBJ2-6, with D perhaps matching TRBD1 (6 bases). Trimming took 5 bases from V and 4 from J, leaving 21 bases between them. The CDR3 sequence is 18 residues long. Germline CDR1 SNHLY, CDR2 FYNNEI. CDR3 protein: CASSTWGHHSPGANVLTF. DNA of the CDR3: TGTGCCAGCAGTACCTGGGGACACCACAGCCCCGGGGCCAACGTCCTGACTTTC. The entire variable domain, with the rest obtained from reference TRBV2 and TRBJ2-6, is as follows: EPEVTQTPSHQVTQMGQEVILRCVPISNHLYFYWYRQILGQKVEFLVSFYNNEISEKSEIFDDQFSVERPDGSNFTLKIRSTKLEDSAMYFCASSTWGHHSPGANVLTFGAGSRLTVL.

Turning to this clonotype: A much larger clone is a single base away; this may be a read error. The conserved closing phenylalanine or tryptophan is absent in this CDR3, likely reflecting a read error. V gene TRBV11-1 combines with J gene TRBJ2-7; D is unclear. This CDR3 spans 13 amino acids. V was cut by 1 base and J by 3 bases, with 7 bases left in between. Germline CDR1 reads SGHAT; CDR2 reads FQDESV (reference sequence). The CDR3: CASSLVDFYEQYS. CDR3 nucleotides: TGTGCCAGCAGCTTAGTGGATTTCTACGAGCAGTACTCC.

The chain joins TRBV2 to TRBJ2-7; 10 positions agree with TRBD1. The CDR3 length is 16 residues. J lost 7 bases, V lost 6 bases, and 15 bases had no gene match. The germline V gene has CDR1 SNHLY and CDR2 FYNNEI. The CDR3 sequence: CASRLRDRGSYNEQYF. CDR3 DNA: TGTGCCAGCAGGCTCAGGGACAGGGGATCCTACAATGAGCAGTACTTC.

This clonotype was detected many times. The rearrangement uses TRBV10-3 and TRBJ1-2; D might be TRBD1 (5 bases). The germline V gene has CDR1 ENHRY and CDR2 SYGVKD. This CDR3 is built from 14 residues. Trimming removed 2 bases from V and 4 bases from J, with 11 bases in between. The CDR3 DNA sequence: TGTGCCATCAGTGAGAACGACAGTCCCTATGGCTACACCTTC. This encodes CAISENDSPYGYTF.

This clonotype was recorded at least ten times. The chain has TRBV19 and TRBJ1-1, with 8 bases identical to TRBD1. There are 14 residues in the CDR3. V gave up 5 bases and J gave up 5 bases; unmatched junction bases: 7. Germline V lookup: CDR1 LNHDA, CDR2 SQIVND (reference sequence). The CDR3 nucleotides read TGTGCCAGTAGTGTCCAGGGGGCGAGGACTGAAGCTTTCTTT. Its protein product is CASSVQGARTEAFF.

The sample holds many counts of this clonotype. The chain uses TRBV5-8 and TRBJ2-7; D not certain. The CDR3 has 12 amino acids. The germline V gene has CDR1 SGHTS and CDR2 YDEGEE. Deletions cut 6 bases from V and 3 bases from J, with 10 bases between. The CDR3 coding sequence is TGTGCCAGCAACGGACCGAACTACGAGCAGTACTTC. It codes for CASNGPNYEQYF.